A single sample is the source of the 14 T cell receptor beta chains below, sequenced in a study of OX40 agonist ivuxolimab in advanced cancers. Using immunoSEQ multiplex PCR, the repertoire was profiled, and TCRdb retains in-frame clones only, with some absent. The top ten clones hold more than 25% of a sample with about 28,000 clones, about 86% of them seen once. This specimen was CD4+ or CD8+ T cells sorted from blood, taken in a trial of the OX40 agonist ivuxolimab. Receptors were obtained from an adult with an advanced solid tumor such as melanoma, head and neck, liver or kidney cancer.

This chain connects TRBV27 to TRBJ2-7; 8 nucleotides align to TRBD1. The CDR3 covers 15 residues. Germline loops: CDR1 MNHEY, CDR2 SMNVEV (reference sequence). V trimming: 10 bases; J trimming: 4 bases; junction bases outside the gene matches: 15. The CDR3 reads CATILAGGFSYEQYF. CDR3 in DNA: TGTGCCACGATATTGGCAGGGGGCTTCTCGTACGAGCAGTACTTC.

The V gene is TRBV9, the J gene TRBJ2-7; D ambiguous. The germline CDR1 and CDR2 sequences are SGDLS and YYNGEE. This CDR3 spans 13 amino acids. With 0 bases removed from V and 6 bases from J, the gap between germline ends came to 10 bases. In DNA, the CDR3 is TGTGCCAGCAGCGTAGCCAGGTCTAGCGAGCAGTACTTC. This translates into CASSVARSSEQYF.

V usage is TRBV21-1 and J usage is TRBJ1-1; the listed D gene, TRBD1, was not tested against the DNA. TRBV21-1 is assigned pseudogene status. The CDR3 extends over 15 amino acids. The CDR3 DNA reads as TGTGCCAGCAGCAAAGTGGGCAAACCCGACACTGAAGCTTTCTTT. Translated: CASSKVGKPDTEAFF.

The chain recombines TRBV27 with TRBJ2-7, with TRBD2 as a possible D gene (5 bases). The germline CDR1 and CDR2 sequences are MNHEY and SMNVEV (reference sequence). Trimming cost V 6 bases and J 4 bases, with 13 bases left between them. The CDR3 loop spans 13 amino acids. CDR3 in amino acids: CASSPSTGYEQYF. The DNA for the CDR3 is TGTGCCAGCAGCCCGAGTACGGGGTACGAGCAGTACTTC.

The V gene is TRBV6-5, the J gene TRBJ1-4; D ambiguous. CDR3 length equals 16 residues. Trimming left V 0 bases short and J 8 bases short, with 16 bases between. Per germline, CDR1 MNHEY and CDR2 SVGAGI. CDR3 loop: CASSYSHFEELEKLFF. Written as DNA, the CDR3 is TGTGCCAGCAGTTACTCGCATTTCGAGGAACTGGAAAAACTGTTTTTT.

The chain employs TRBV30 and TRBJ1-1, with D perhaps TRBD1 (5 bases). Trimming pared 1 base from V and 8 bases from J, leaving 17 bases between. The CDR3 contains 14 residues. Germline lookup yields CDR1 GTSNPN and CDR2 SVGIG (reference sequence). Here the CDR3 DNA reads TGTGCCTGGAGTGGGGACGAGGGTGGTTCGGAAGCTTTCTTT. Amino acid sequence: CAWSGDEGGSEAFF.

This sequence joins TRBV4-1 and TRBJ2-7, with 10 bases lining up with TRBD1. V gave up 3 bases and J gave up 4 bases; unmatched junction bases: 9. The CDR3 consists of 16 residues. Germline CDR1 and CDR2: MGHRA and YSYEKL. CDR3 amino acids: CASSHNVGQGGYEQYF. The CDR3 DNA sequence: TGCGCCAGCAGCCACAATGTTGGACAGGGGGGTTACGAGCAGTACTTC.

This chain links TRBV5-6 with TRBJ1-3, with 8 bases matching TRBD1. V lost 6 bases to trimming and J lost 8 bases; unmatched junction nucleotides: 13. The CDR3 runs to 15 residues. The germline gives CDR1 SGHDT, CDR2 YYEEEE. The CDR3 DNA reads as TGTGCCAGCACCACGCAGGGGGCCGGGGTTTACACCATATATTTT. Translated: CASTTQGAGVYTIYF.

The chain employs TRBV5-1 and TRBJ2-7, with TRBD1 matching 9 bases. The CDR3 extends over 15 amino acids. Trimming cost V 4 bases and J 1 base; bases outside gene matches: 6. Germline CDR1 and CDR2: SGHRS and YFSETQ. The CDR3 spells CASSPGQGPSYEQYF. The CDR3 DNA is TGCGCCAGCAGCCCCGGACAGGGGCCTTCCTACGAGCAGTACTTC. The complete variable domain, with remaining parts taken from reference TRBV5-1 and TRBJ2-7, reads KAGVTQTPRYLIKTRGQQVTLSCSPISGHRSVSWYQQTPGQGLQFLFEYFSETQRNKGNFPGRFSGRQFSNSRSEMNVSTLELGDSALYLCASSPGQGPSYEQYFGPGTRLTVT.

The rearrangement uses TRBV6-1 and TRBJ1-1, with 8 positions matching TRBD1. Germline CDR1 MNHNS, CDR2 SASEGT. The CDR3 extends over 16 amino acids. The J segment lost 1 base and the V segment lost 3 bases, leaving 7 bases of the junction unmatched. The CDR3 region is CASSDLDRGTNTEAFF. As DNA, the CDR3 is TGTGCCAGCAGTGATCTAGACAGGGGAACGAACACTGAAGCTTTCTTT.

The V call is TRBV27, the J call TRBJ1-1, with D unclear. Germline V gene lookup returns CDR1 MNHEY and CDR2 SMNVEV (reference sequence). V lost 6 bases, J lost 1 base, and 6 bases lay in between. CDR3 length: 12 amino acids. The CDR3 reads CASSTGNTEAFF. The CDR3 DNA reads TGTGCCAGCAGCACCGGGAACACTGAAGCTTTCTTT.

The sample holds a few counts of this clone. This chain joins TRBV27 and TRBJ1-4; no clear D gene. The V end lost 2 bases, the J end lost 8 bases, and 15 bases lay between the germline ends. This CDR3 is built from 15 residues. Germline V CDR1 and CDR2: MNHEY, SMNVEV (reference sequence). The CDR3 loop reads CASSLLSGIGEKLFF. CDR3 nucleotides: TGTGCCAGCAGTTTACTCAGTGGCATAGGGGAAAAACTGTTTTTT.

In this sample, this clone turned up once. V usage is TRBV5-5 and J usage is TRBJ1-5; a weak D match, TRBD1 (6 bases). CDR1 and CDR2 from the germline V gene are SGHKS and YYEKEE (reference sequence). This CDR3 region has 17 residues. The V end was cut by 4 bases, the J end by 3 bases, with 20 bases between. CDR3 in DNA: TGTGCCAGCAGCCCCTCTTCAATGGACAGCAACAATCAGCCCCAGCATTTT. This sequence encodes CASSPSSMDSNNQPQHF.

V is TRBV7-2 and J is TRBJ2-7; maybe TRBD1 (6 bases). V lost 4 bases and J 3 bases, leaving 19 bases between the germline ends. CDR1 and CDR2 (germline): SGHTA, FQGNSA. This CDR3 has 16 residues. CDR3 residues: CASSSGQLYPFYEQYF. The CDR3 coding sequence is TGTGCCAGCAGCTCGGGACAACTATACCCTTTCTACGAGCAGTACTTC.